This T cell receptor beta chain was documented in a study of T cells in women clearing cervical HPV infection. Across the study: Cases' blood sampling followed lesion detection by median approximately 150 days (90 to 200).

In germline, CDR1 is SGHTA, CDR2 FQGNSA. The V gene end was trimmed by 5 bases and the J gene end by 1 base; junction bases not matched to a gene: 1. The CDR3 runs to 14 residues. Comment on this clone: Read sequence stops 3 residues before the CDR3 end, and the germline J gene provides the missing end.

TCRdb's table, derived via immunoSEQ multiplex PCR, lists solely in-frame clones and lacks some. Its table lists 40,000 to 60,000 clones. Sequencing used blood buffy coat. The rearrangement joins TRBV7-2 to TRBJ2-7; 11 positions match TRBD2. The TCR was taken from a woman between 18 and 69 years old with a cervical HPV16 infection that either progressed to CIN3+ or cleared (not recorded which). The CDR3 reads CASSRLAGSYEQYF. Incomplete CDR3 DNA: TGTGCCAGCAGCCGACTAGCGGGGTCCTACGAG.